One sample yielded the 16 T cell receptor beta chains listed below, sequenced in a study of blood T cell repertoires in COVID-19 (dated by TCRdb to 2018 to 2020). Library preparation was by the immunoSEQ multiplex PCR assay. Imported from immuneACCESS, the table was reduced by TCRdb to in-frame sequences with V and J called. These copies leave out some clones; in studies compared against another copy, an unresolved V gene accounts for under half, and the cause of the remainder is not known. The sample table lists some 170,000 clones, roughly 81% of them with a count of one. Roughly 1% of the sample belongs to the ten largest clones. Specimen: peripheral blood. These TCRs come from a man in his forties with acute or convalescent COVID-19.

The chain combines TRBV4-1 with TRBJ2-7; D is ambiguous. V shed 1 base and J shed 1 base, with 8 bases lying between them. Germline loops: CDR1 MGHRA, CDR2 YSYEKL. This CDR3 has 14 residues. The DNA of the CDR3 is TGCGCCAGCAGCCAAGCGACTGGTTCCTACGAGCAGTACTTC. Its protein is CASSQATGSYEQYF.

The DNA for the CDR3 is TGCGCCAGCAGCCAAGGGGGAGGGGAAGCTTTCTTT. Its protein product is CASSQGGGEAFF. The chain uses TRBV4-1 and TRBJ1-1; D gene unclear. The CDR3 has 12 residues. With 1 base removed from V and 8 bases from J, the gap between germline ends came to 8 bases. Per the germline V gene, CDR1 is MGHRA and CDR2 is YSYEKL.

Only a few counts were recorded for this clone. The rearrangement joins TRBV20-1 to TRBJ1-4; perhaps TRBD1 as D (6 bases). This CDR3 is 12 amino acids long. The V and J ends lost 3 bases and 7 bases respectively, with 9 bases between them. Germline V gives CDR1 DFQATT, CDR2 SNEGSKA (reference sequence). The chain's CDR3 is CSASIGGEKLFF. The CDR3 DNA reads TGCAGTGCTAGTATAGGGGGTGAAAAACTGTTTTTT.

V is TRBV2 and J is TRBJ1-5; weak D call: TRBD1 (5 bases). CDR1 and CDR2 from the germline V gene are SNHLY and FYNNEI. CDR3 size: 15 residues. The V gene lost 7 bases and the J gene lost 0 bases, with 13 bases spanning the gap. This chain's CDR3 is CASTAGGNSNQPQHF. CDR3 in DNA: TGTGCCAGCACCGCCGGGGGGAATAGCAATCAGCCCCAGCATTTT. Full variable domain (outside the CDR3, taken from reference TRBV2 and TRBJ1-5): EPEVTQTPSHQVTQMGQEVILRCVPISNHLYFYWYRQILGQKVEFLVSFYNNEISEKSEIFDDQFSVERPDGSNFTLKIRSTKLEDSAMYFCASTAGGNSNQPQHFGDGTRLSIL.

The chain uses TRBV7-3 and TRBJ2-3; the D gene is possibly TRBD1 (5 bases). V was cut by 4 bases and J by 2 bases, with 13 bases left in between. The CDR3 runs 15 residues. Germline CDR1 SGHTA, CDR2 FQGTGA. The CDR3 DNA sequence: TGTGCCAGCAGCTCCCAGGGAAGGGACACAGATACGCAGTATTTT. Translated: CASSSQGRDTDTQYF.

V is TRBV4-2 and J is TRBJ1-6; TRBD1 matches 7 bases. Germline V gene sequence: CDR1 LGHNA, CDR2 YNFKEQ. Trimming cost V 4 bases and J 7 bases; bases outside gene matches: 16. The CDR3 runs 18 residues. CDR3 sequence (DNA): TGTGCCAGCAGCCCCGGGGGGGAGGGGGCCTCGAGGAATTCACCCCTCCACTTT. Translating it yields CASSPGGEGASRNSPLHF.

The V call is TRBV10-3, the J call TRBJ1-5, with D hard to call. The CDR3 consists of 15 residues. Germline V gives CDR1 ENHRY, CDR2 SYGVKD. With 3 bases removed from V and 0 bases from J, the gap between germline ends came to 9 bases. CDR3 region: CAISESGDSNQPQHF. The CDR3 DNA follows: TGTGCCATCAGTGAATCCGGGGATAGCAATCAGCCCCAGCATTTT.

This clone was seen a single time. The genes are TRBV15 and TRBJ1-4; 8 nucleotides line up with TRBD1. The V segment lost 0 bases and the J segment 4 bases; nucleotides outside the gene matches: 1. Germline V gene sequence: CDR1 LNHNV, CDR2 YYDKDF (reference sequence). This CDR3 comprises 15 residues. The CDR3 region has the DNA TGTGCCACCAGCAGAGAAGACAGGGGTAATGAAAAACTGTTTTTT. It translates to CATSREDRGNEKLFF.

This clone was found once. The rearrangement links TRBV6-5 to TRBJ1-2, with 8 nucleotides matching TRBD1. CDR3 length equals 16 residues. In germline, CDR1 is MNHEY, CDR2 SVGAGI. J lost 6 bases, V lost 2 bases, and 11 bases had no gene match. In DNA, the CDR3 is TGTGCCAGCAGTTACCAAATCACGGACAGGGACCATGGCTACACCTTC. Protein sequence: CASSYQITDRDHGYTF.

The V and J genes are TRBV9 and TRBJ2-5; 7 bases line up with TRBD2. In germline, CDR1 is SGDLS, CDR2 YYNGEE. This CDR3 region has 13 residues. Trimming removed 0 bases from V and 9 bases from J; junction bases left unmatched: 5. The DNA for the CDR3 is TGTGCCAGCAGCGTAGCGGGGCTAGCGGCCCAGTACTTC. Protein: CASSVAGLAAQYF.

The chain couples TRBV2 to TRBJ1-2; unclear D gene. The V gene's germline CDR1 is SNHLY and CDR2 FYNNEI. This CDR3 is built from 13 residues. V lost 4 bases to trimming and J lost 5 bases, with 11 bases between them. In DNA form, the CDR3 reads TGTGCCAGCAGTGGCGGCAGTGATTATGGCTACACCTTC. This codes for CASSGGSDYGYTF. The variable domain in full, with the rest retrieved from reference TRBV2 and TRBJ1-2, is EPEVTQTPSHQVTQMGQEVILRCVPISNHLYFYWYRQILGQKVEFLVSFYNNEISEKSEIFDDQFSVERPDGSNFTLKIRSTKLEDSAMYFCASSGGSDYGYTFGSGTRLTVV.

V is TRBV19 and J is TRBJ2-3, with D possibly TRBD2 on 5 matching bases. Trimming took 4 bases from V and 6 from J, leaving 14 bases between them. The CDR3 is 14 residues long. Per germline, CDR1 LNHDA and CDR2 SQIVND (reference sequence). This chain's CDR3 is CASSRTWATDTQYF. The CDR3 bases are TGTGCCAGTAGTAGGACTTGGGCGACGGATACGCAGTATTTT.

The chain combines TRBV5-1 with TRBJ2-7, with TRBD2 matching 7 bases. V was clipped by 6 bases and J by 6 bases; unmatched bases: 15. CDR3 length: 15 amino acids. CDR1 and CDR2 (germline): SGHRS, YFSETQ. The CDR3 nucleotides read TGCGCCAGCACCAAAGGGGCGGGGGAAGGGGTCGAGCAGTACTTC. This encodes CASTKGAGEGVEQYF.

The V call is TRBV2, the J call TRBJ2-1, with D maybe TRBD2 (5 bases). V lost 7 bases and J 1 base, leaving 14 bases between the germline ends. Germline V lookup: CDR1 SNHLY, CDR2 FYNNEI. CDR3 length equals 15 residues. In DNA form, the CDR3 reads TGTGCCAGCACGGTAGCGTTCAATTCCTACAATGAGCAGTTCTTC. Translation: CASTVAFNSYNEQFF.

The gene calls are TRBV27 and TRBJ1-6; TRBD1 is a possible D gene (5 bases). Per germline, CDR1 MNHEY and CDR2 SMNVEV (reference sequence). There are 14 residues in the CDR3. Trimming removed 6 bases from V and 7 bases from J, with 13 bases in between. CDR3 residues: CASSSGLINSPLHF. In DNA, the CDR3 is TGTGCCAGCAGCTCGGGACTGATAAATTCACCCCTCCACTTT.

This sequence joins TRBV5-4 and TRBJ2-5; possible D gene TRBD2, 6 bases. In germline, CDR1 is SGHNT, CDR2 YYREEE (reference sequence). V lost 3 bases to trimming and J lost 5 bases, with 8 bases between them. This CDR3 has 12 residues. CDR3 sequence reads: CASSSTSETQYF. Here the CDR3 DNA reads TGTGCCAGCAGCTCGACTAGTGAGACCCAGTACTTC.